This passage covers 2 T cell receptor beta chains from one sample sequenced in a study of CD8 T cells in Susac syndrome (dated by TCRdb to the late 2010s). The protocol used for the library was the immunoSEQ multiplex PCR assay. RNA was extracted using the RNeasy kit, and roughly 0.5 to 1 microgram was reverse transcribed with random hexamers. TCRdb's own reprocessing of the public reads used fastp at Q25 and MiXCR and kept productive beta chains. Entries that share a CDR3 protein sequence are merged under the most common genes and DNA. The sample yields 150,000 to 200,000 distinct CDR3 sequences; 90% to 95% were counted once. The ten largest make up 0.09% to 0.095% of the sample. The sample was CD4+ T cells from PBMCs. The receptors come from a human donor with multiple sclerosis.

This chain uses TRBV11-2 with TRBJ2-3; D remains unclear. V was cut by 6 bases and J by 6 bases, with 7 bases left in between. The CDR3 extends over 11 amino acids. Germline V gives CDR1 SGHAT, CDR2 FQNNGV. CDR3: CASSRADTQYF. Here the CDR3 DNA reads TGTGCCAGCAGTCGGGCGGATACGCAGTATTTT.

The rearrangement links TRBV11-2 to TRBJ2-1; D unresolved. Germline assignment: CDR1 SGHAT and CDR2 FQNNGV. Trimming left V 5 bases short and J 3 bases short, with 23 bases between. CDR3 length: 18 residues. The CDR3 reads CASSTRRVSLANYNEQFF. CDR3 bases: TGTGCCAGCAGCACGCGCCGGGTATCACTCGCCAACTACAATGAGCAGTTCTTC.